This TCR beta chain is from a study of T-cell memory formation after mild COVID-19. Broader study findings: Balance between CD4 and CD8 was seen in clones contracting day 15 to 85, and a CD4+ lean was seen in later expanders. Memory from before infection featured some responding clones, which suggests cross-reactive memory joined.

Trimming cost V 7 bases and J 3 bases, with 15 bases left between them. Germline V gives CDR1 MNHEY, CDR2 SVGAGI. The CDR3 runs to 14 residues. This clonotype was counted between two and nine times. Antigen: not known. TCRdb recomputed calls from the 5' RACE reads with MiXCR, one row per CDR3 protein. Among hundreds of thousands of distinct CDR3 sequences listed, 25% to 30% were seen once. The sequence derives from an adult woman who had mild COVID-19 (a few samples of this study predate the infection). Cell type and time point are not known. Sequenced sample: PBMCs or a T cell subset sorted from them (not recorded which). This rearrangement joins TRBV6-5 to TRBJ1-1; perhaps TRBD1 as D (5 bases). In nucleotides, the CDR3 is TGTGCCAGCACCCAGGGATCGTGGGACACTGAAGCTTTCTTT. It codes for CASTQGSWDTEAFF.